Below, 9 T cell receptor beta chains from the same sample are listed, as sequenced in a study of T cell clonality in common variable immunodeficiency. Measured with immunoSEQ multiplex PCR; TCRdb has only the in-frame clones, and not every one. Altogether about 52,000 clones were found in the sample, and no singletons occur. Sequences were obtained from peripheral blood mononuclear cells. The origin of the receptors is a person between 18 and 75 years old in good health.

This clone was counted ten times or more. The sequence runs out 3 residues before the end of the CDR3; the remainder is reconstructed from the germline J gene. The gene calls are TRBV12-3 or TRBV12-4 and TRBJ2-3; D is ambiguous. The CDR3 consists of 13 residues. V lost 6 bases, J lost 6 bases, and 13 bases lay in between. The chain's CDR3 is CASSRFGPDTQYF. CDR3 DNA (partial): TGTGCCAGCAGCCGCTTTGGCCCGGATACG.

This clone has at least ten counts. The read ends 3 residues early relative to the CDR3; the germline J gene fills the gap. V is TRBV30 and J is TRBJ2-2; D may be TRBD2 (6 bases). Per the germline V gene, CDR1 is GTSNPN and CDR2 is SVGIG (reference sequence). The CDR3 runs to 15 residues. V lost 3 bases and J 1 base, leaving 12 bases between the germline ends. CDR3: CAWRRGRGNTGELFF. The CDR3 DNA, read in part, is TGTGCCTGGAGGCGGGGAAGAGGGAACACCGGGGAG.

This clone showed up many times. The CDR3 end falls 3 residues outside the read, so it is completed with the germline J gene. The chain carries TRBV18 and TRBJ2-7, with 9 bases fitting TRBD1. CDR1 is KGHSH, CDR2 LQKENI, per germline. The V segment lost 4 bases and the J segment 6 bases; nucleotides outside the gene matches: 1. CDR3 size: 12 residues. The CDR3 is CASSRDRVEQYF. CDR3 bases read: TGTGCCAGCTCACGGGACAGGGTCGAG.

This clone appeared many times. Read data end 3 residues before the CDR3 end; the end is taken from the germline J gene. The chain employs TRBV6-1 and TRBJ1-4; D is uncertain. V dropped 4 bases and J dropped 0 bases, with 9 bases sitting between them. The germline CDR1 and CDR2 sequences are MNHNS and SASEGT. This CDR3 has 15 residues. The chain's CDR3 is CASSAGTATNEKLFF. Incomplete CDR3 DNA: TGTGCCAGCAGTGCCGGCACAGCAACTAATGAAAAA.

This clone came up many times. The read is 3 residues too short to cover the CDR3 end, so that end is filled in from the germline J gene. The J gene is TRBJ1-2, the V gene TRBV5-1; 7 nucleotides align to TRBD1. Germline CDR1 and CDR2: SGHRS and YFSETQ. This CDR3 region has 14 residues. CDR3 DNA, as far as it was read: TGCGCCAGCACCTCGGCGTTAACAGGGGCGGGC. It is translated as CASTSALTGAG. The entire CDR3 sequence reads CASTSALTGAGYTF.

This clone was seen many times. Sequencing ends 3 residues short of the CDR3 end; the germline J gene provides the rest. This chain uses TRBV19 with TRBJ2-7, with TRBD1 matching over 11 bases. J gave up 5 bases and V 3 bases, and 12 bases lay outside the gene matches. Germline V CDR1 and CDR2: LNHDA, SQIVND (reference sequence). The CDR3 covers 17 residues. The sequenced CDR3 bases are TGTGCCAGTAGTATGACAGTCCGAAGGACAGGGGGCCACGAG. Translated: CASSMTVRRTGGHE. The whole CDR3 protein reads CASSMTVRRTGGHEQYF.

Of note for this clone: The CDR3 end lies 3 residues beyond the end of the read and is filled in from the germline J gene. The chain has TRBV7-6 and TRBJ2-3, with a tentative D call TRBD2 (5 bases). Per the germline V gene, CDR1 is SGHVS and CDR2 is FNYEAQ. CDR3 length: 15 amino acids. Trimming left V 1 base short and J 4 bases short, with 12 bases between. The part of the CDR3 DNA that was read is TGTGCCAGCAGCTTAGAGCGAGGCGGGTCAGATACG. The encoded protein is CASSLERGGSDT. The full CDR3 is CASSLERGGSDTQYF.

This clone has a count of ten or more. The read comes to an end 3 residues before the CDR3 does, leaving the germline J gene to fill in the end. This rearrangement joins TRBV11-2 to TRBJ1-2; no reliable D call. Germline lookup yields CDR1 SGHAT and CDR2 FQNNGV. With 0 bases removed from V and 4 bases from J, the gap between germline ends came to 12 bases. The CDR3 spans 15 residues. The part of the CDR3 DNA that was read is TGTGCCAGCAGCTTAGACCGGGGAAACGTCTATGGC. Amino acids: CASSLDRGNVYG. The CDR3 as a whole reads CASSLDRGNVYGYTF. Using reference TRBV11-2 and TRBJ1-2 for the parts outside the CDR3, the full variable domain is EAGVAQSPRYKIIEKRQSVAFWCNPISGHATLYWYQQILGQGPKLLIQFQNNGVVDDSQLPKDRFSAERLKGVDSTLKIQPAKLEDSAVYLCASSLDRGNVYGYTFGSGTRLTVV.

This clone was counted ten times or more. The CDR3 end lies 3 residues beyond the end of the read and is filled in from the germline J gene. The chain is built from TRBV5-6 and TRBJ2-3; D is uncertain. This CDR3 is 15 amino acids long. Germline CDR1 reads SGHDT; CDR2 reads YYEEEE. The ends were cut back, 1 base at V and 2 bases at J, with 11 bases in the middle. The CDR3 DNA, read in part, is TGTGCCAGCAGCTTGCCCACACCTTACACAGATACG. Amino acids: CASSLPTPYTDT. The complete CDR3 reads CASSLPTPYTDTQYF.